This T cell receptor (beta chain) was identified during a study of blood T cell repertoires in COVID-19. Study-level information: Samples came from the United States, Italy and Spain, spanning acute and convalescent COVID-19. Nucleic acid was either cDNA or gDNA, and it came from T cells, B-cell-depleted T cells, or PBMCs.

CDR3 length: 14 residues. V gave up 4 bases and J gave up 7 bases, with 14 bases separating them. The germline V gene encodes CDR1 PRHDT and CDR2 FYEKMQ (reference sequence). The authors' processing: The assay estimated nucleated cells by amplifying reference gene primers. Libraries were prepared by immunoSEQ multiplex PCR; TCRdb keeps only in-frame clonotypes and omits some of them. The V and J calls and the clone size are those of that table, but D and trimming were determined from the DNA. The sample includes tens of thousands of clones, approximately 83% of them seen just once. The receptor's source is a woman in her fifties or sixties with acute or convalescent COVID-19. Sequencing used peripheral blood. J is TRBJ1-3 and V is TRBV13, with D unclear. The CDR3, as DNA: TGTGCCAGCAGCTCCCGGACGGGAGGCAACACCATATATTTT. This gives the protein CASSSRTGGNTIYF. The full variable domain, completed using reference TRBV13 and TRBJ1-3, is AAGVIQSPRHLIKEKRETATLKCYPIPRHDTVYWYQQGPGQDPQFLISFYEKMQSDKGSIPDRFSAQQFSDYHSELNMSSLELGDSALYFCASSSRTGGNTIYFGEGSWLTVV.